Listed here are 14 T cell receptor beta chains from one sample, sequenced in a study of blood T cells in healthy people across ages. Next came a second PCR, run for about 7 to 12 cycles, which used a sample-barcoded 5' primer along with a J-beta primer mix. TCRdb re-called the 5' RACE reads through MiXCR, storing one row per CDR3 protein. The repertoire holds about 1,600,000 distinct CDR3 sequences, with around 39% as singletons. Sequenced input: blood. Receptors originate from a woman under 30 in good health.

This clonotype was seen just once. One end of the junction is discordant with germline, which a read error may explain. This chain uses TRBV12-3 or TRBV12-4 with TRBJ2-1; 10 bases match TRBD2. This CDR3 spans 16 amino acids. CDR3 region: CAGSSLPSGRRYEQFF. CDR3 coding DNA: TGTGCCGGCAGTTCACTCCCTAGCGGGAGAAGGTATGAGCAGTTCTTC.

The CDR3 DNA reads as TGTGCCAGCAGCTTTCGGCAGGGGCGAGAAGCTTTCTTT. It encodes CASSFRQGREAFF. This sequence joins TRBV7-9 and TRBJ1-1, with D maybe TRBD1 (6 bases). Germline V lookup: CDR1 SEHNR, CDR2 FQNEAQ (reference sequence). The CDR3 runs to 13 residues. Trimming removed 3 bases from V and 8 bases from J, with 13 bases in between.

This clonotype was picked up many times. J is TRBJ2-7 and V is TRBV7-2, with 14 positions matching TRBD2. CDR3 length equals 18 residues. V lost 4 bases and J lost 2; bases outside the gene matches: 10. CDR1 SGHTA and CDR2 FQGNSA come from the germline V gene. The CDR3 is CASSSLSGGLAGAYEQYF. As DNA, the CDR3 is TGTGCCAGCAGCTCCCTCAGCGGGGGACTAGCGGGAGCCTACGAGCAGTACTTC.

This chain connects TRBV18 to TRBJ2-1; TRBD2 matches 7 bases. From germline, CDR1 is KGHSH and CDR2 LQKENI. The CDR3 has 17 residues. J lost 4 bases, V lost 3 bases, and 12 bases had no gene match. The CDR3 is CASSPASGVSGYNEQFF. As DNA, the CDR3 is TGTGCCAGCTCACCGGCCAGCGGGGTTTCGGGGTACAATGAGCAGTTCTTC.

V and J are TRBV5-1 and TRBJ2-7; 8 nucleotides match TRBD1. CDR3 size: 13 residues. Germline CDR1 and CDR2: SGHRS and YFSETQ. The V and J ends lost 4 bases and 5 bases, in that order; junction bases with no gene match: 5. This CDR3 is CASSPGGLDEQYF. The CDR3, as DNA: TGCGCCAGCAGCCCAGGGGGCCTAGACGAGCAGTACTTC.

The chain uses TRBV10-2 and TRBJ2-1, with D unresolved. Trimming pared 7 bases from V and 1 base from J, leaving 14 bases between. In germline, CDR1 is WSHSY, CDR2 SAAADI. The CDR3 runs to 15 residues. CDR3 sequence: CASTRTTSSYNEQFF. CDR3 sequence (DNA): TGCGCCAGCACCCGGACGACGTCTTCCTACAATGAGCAGTTCTTC.

The chain joins TRBV5-1 to TRBJ2-3, with 10 bases matching TRBD2. CDR3 size: 20 residues. Trimming at V came to 4 bases and at J to 0 bases, leaving 17 bases not matched to a gene. Germline V lookup: CDR1 SGHRS, CDR2 YFSETQ. The CDR3 DNA reads as TGCGCCAGCAGCCCCGAGGGTCGTCTAGCGGGGGCAACTAGCACAGATACGCAGTATTTT. Protein sequence: CASSPEGRLAGATSTDTQYF.

Only a few counts were recorded for this clonotype. This chain connects TRBV4-3 to TRBJ2-3, with 7 nucleotides matching TRBD1. The CDR3 sequence is 15 residues long. Looked up from germline, CDR1 is LGHNA and CDR2 is YSLEER. V gave up 4 bases and J gave up 4 bases; unmatched junction bases: 8. CDR3 sequence (DNA): TGCGCCAGCAGCCGTTTGACAGGGCCCGCAGATACGCAGTATTTT. Translation: CASSRLTGPADTQYF.

This clonotype was counted only a few times. The V and J genes are TRBV20-1 and TRBJ2-5; a possible D gene is TRBD1 (5 bases). This CDR3 spans 11 amino acids. CDR1 DFQATT and CDR2 SNEGSKA come from the germline V gene (reference sequence). The germline V and J ends were trimmed by 6 bases and 4 bases, with 9 bases remaining between them. This CDR3 reads CSARTLETQYF. The CDR3, as DNA: TGCAGTGCCAGGACACTAGAGACCCAGTACTTC.

Concerning this clonotype: This clone may be a read error of a much larger clone one base away. This chain links TRBV27 with TRBJ2-5, with TRBD2 matching 10 bases. The CDR3 runs 15 residues. The J segment lost 11 bases and the V segment lost 5 bases, leaving 14 bases of the junction unmatched. CDR1 is MNHEY, CDR2 SMNVEV, per germline (reference sequence). CDR3 sequence: CASSQGLAYYKEQYF. The CDR3 DNA follows: TGTGCCAGCAGTCAGGGACTAGCGTATTACAAGGAGCAGTACTTC.

The chain is built from TRBV5-1 and TRBJ2-3, with D uncertain. CDR1 is SGHRS and CDR2 is YFSETQ in the germline V gene. The V gene lost 0 bases and the J gene lost 1 base, with 9 bases spanning the gap. This CDR3 spans 15 amino acids. CDR3 protein: CASSLEGSGTDTQYF. DNA for the CDR3: TGCGCCAGCAGCTTGGAAGGCAGCGGCACAGATACGCAGTATTTT.

Here the CDR3 reads CSARDWGWGGVEDNQPQHF. The DNA for the CDR3 is TGCAGTGCTAGAGATTGGGGGTGGGGTGGAGTTGAGGACAATCAGCCCCAGCATTTT. The chain recombines TRBV20-1 with TRBJ1-5, with TRBD1 as a possible D gene (5 bases). Per germline, CDR1 DFQATT and CDR2 SNEGSKA (reference sequence). The CDR3 sequence is 19 residues long. The V and J ends lost 0 bases and 3 bases respectively, with 24 bases between them.

The chain carries TRBV6-6 and TRBJ2-1; D unresolved. Trimming pared 5 bases from V and 0 bases from J, leaving 14 bases between. The CDR3 runs 16 residues. CDR1 and CDR2 (germline): MNHNY, SVGAGI (reference sequence). The chain's CDR3 is CASSRPVVSSYNEQFF. DNA of the CDR3: TGTGCCAGCAGTCGACCGGTCGTAAGCTCCTACAATGAGCAGTTCTTC.

This chain links TRBV6-1 with TRBJ2-7, with D possibly matching TRBD1 (5 bases). Between the trimmed V and J ends, which lost 6 bases and 9 bases, there was a span of 15 bases. Germline assignment: CDR1 MNHNS and CDR2 SASEGT. This CDR3 is built from 12 residues. For the CDR3, the DNA is TGTGCCAGCAGGCGAACAGGCGCTGCGCAGTACTTC. This sequence encodes CASRRTGAAQYF.